Here is one TCR beta chain with its context. This sample stems from a study of blood T cell repertoires in COVID-19. Participants spanned ages 18 to 89 years and resided in 24 US areas. Donors were grouped by their self-reported clinical history. CDR1 and CDR2 (germline): MRHNA, SNTAGT. The CDR3 length is 15 residues. Trimming took 3 bases from V and 0 from J; bases not matched to a gene: 2. The data were produced by immunoSEQ multiplex PCR, yet TCRdb's version contains in-frame clones alone and is incomplete. The table has approximately 150,000 clones, roughly 87% seen once. The receptor's source is a woman aged 40 to 49 who had been exposed to COVID-19. Sample: PBMCs or T cells enriched from blood (not recorded which). The chain uses TRBV6-4 and TRBJ2-3; 8 bases agree with TRBD2. The DNA of the CDR3 is TGTGCCAGCAGTGATTTAGCGGGGAGCACAGATACGCAGTATTTT. This encodes CASSDLAGSTDTQYF.